These 9 T cell receptor beta chains were sequenced from one sample in a study of T cell responses to AZD1222 COVID-19 vaccine. Some clones are missing from TCRdb's copy, which holds only in-frame ones; the method was immunoSEQ multiplex PCR. The sample lists about 92,000 clones; approximately 87% were seen once. Here the sequenced sample was peripheral blood, taken on day 0 of AZD1222 vaccination. The receptors shown here come from an adult in good health.

This chain links TRBV28 with TRBJ1-3, with 8 bases lining up with TRBD1. Germline loops: CDR1 MDHEN, CDR2 SYDVKM. This CDR3 has 15 amino acids. The V and J ends lost 5 bases and 4 bases, in that order; junction bases with no gene match: 7. The CDR3 sequence: CASSTQGAKGNTIYF. The CDR3 DNA follows: TGTGCCAGCAGTACGCAGGGGGCGAAGGGAAACACCATATATTTT.

V gene TRBV25-1 combines with J gene TRBJ1-2; no clear D gene. Germline V gene data show CDR1 as MGHDK and CDR2 as SYGVNS. V lost 2 bases, J lost 4 bases, and 17 bases lay in between. The CDR3 totals 16 residues. The CDR3 loop is CASSEDDSRRGYGYTF. The CDR3 DNA reads as TGTGCCAGCAGTGAAGATGATTCCCGCCGGGGCTATGGCTACACCTTC.

CDR3 amino acids: CASSLEGLAGGAYF. The DNA for the CDR3 is TGTGCCAGCAGCCTGGAGGGACTAGCGGGAGGGGCGTATTTT. The chain links TRBV14 to TRBJ2-3, with 16 bases identical to TRBD2. V gave up 4 bases and J gave up 14 bases; unmatched junction bases: 6. The germline CDR1 and CDR2 sequences are SGHDN and FVKESK. The CDR3 sequence is 14 residues long.

This clone occurred a few times. The chain carries TRBV12-3 or TRBV12-4 and TRBJ2-5, with D possibly being TRBD1 (5 bases). This CDR3 has 13 residues. Trimming took 4 bases from V and 5 from J, leaving 11 bases between them. The CDR3 region has the DNA TGTGCCAGCAGTTCAGGGTTTGCGGAGACCCAGTACTTC. Protein sequence: CASSSGFAETQYF.

This clone was picked up one time. The gene calls are TRBV21-1 and TRBJ2-7; the D call TRBD2 from the table was never checked on the DNA. TRBV21-1 has pseudogene status. The CDR3 totals 16 residues. Written as DNA, the CDR3 is TGTGCCAGCAGCCACCCGACTAGCGGGAGTTGGTACGAGCAGTACTTC. Translation: CASSHPTSGSWYEQYF.

The rearrangement uses TRBV7-8 and TRBJ2-1, with TRBD2 as a possible D gene (5 bases). CDR3 length equals 13 residues. Trimming took off 5 bases at V and 15 bases at J, with 20 bases between the two ends. Germline values: CDR1 SGHVS, CDR2 FQNEAQ. CDR3 in DNA: TGTGCCAGCAGCACCGACCGGACTTCGTCGCGGTTCTTC. Translation: CASSTDRTSSRFF.

The V call is TRBV19, the J call TRBJ1-5, with 10 bases that match TRBD1. The CDR3 has 14 residues. The V gene end was trimmed by 9 bases and the J gene end by 5 bases; junction bases not matched to a gene: 7. Germline-derived CDR1 and CDR2 are LNHDA and SQIVND (reference sequence). The CDR3 bases are TGTGCCAGCAGTTGGGGGACAGGGGATCAGCCCCAGCATTTT. It translates to CASSWGTGDQPQHF.

This chain uses TRBV5-1 with TRBJ1-2; 10 nucleotides align to TRBD1. Germline V lookup: CDR1 SGHRS, CDR2 YFSETQ. This CDR3 spans 13 amino acids. J was trimmed by 8 bases and V by 3 bases; bases with no gene match: 4. CDR3 loop: CASSSGTGEGYTF. The CDR3, as DNA: TGCGCCAGCAGCTCCGGGACAGGGGAAGGCTACACCTTC.

CDR3 sequence reads: CASSLVGNTGELFF. The DNA for the CDR3 is TGTGCCAGCAGCTTAGTTGGAAACACCGGGGAGCTGTTTTTT. V and J are TRBV7-2 and TRBJ2-2; D is ambiguous. CDR3 length: 14 amino acids. Germline CDR1 is SGHTA and CDR2 is FQGNSA. The V and J ends lost 1 base and 2 bases respectively, with 5 bases between them.